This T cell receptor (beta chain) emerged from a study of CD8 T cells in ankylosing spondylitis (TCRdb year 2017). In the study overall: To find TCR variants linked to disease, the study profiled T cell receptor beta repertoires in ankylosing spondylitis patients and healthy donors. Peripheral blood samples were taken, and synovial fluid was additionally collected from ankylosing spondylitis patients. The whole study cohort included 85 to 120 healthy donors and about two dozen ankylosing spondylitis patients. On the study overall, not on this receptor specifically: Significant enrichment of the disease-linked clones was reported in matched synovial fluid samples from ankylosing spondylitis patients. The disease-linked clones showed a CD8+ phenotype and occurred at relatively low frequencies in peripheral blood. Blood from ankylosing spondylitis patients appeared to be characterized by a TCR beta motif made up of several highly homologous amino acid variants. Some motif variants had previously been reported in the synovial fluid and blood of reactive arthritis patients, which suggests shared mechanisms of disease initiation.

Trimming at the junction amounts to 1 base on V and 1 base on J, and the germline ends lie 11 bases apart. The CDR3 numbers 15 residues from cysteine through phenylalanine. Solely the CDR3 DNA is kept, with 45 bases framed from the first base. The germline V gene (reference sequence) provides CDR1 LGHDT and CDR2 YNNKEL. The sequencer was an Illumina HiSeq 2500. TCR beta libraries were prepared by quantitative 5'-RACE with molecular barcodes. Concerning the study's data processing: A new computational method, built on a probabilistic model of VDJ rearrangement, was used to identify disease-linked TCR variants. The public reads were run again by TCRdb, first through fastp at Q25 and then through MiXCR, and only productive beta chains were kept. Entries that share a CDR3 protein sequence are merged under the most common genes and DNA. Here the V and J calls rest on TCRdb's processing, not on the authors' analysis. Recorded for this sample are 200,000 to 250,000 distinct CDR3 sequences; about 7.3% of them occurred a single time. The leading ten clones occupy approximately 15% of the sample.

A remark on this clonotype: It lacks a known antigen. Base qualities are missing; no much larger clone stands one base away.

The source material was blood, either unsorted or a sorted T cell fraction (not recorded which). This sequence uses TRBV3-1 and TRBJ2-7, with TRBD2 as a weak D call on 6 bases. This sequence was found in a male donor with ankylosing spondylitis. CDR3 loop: CASSQVAGPSYEQYF. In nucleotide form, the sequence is TGTGCCAGCAGCCAAGTGGCGGGACCTTCCTACGAGCAGTACTTC.